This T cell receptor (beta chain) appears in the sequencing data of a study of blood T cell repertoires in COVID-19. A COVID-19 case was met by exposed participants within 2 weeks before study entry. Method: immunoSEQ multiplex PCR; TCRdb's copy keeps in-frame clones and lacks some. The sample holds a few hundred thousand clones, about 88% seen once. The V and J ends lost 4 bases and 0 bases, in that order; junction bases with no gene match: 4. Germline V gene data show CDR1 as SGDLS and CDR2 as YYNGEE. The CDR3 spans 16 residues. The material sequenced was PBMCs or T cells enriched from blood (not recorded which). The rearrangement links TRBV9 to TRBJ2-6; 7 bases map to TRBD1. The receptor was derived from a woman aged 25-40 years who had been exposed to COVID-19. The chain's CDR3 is CASSQQGSSGANVLTF. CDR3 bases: TGTGCCAGCAGCCAACAGGGGAGCTCTGGGGCCAACGTCCTGACTTTC.